This TCR beta chain is from a study of T cell responses to AZD1222 COVID-19 vaccine (dated by TCRdb to 2020 to 2023). For the wider study: Because spike-specific TCR depth and breadth did not differ between the two schedules, AZD1222 recipients who got a second dose at roughly 4 weeks were pooled with those who got a second dose at roughly 12 weeks. A total of approximately 240 trial participants underwent TCR sequencing, of whom nearly 210 received two doses of AZD1222 and about 26 received two doses of the MenACWY control vaccine. Trial participants were enrolled by age into subgroups of 18-55, 56-69 and 70-plus years, and around 150, 28 and 57 TCR-sequenced participants, respectively, were included in these subgroups. What the work shows at the level of the full study, not this receptor alone: Epitopes outside the regions mutated in the B.1.351 and B.1.1.7 variants were reportedly recognized by nearly half of the unique spike-specific TCRs. In the small 56-69-year group, the increase in depth fell short of significance, most likely because of low power. Conclusions about previously exposed vaccinees were limited because only six or seven AZD1222 recipients were SARS-CoV-2 seropositive at baseline. A significant rise in spike-specific TCR breadth and depth was observed after two AZD1222 doses relative to day 0 and relative to MenACWY recipients. Participants were mostly white British, with more females than males. The authors suggested clonal diversity may have been underestimated. Because no day 14 peak-response samples were available, repertoires were characterized only after the peak T cell response. Vaccine-associated CD4 TCRs spanned the whole spike protein, with dominant responses in regions 160-218 and 743-854.

Regarding this clone: What antigen it recognizes has not been identified. Base qualities were left out, and no much larger clone turns up one base away.

The sample's time point label is to be understood as: baseline before first vaccination. The vaccinee samples were drawn from two UK trials, COV001 and COV002, one of which was a single-blind randomized controlled phase 2/3 trial testing AZD1222 (ChAdOx1 nCoV-19) in healthy adults. For TCRbeta chain sequencing, PBMC samples were collected from trial participants at day 0 and at day 28 after the second dose. The CDR3 regions of human TCRbeta chains were subjected to immunosequencing. The paper's data handling went like this. TCRs in the repertoires were compared against a reference library of SARS-CoV-2-specific TCRs that had been generated with the MIRA antigen-specificity platform. Breadth was defined as the fraction of unique TCRs that were SARS-CoV-2-associated, and depth was defined as the fraction of total T cells that were SARS-CoV-2-associated. Using the MIRA data, each spike-specific TCR was assigned both to the spike region to which the TCR was reactive and to a CD4 or CD8 class. Log10-transformed breadth and depth values were compared by one-way ANOVA with Sidak's multiple comparisons tests. TCRdb mirrors the immuneACCESS table, restricted to in-frame sequences. Some clones are absent from its copies; in checked studies, under half trace to an unresolved V gene, and the reason for the others is unknown. That table supplies the V and J calls and clone size; D and trimming were determined from the DNA. In this sample the table shows 95,000 to 100,000 clones, approximately 84% of which occur a single time. The top ten constitute about 17% of the sample.

V drops 5 bases and J drops 3 bases, leaving 17 bases in between. The germline V gene encodes CDR1 SNHLY and CDR2 FYNNEI. The CDR3, cysteine through phenylalanine, is 15 amino acids long. Only the CDR3 part of the read is kept: 45 bases, read in frame from the first base. This receptor was identified in an adult in good health. The chain uses TRBV2 and TRBJ2-7; no D gene can be assigned with confidence. The sequencing used peripheral blood, collected on day 0 of AZD1222 vaccination. The CDR3 in this case is CASSRTLVEFYEQYF. The DNA sequence is TGTGCCAGCAGTCGAACCCTTGTGGAGTTCTACGAGCAGTACTTC.